This TCR beta chain was recorded in a study of T cell responses to AZD1222 COVID-19 vaccine. Generated by immunoSEQ multiplex PCR, the TCRdb table keeps only in-frame clones and is missing some. The sample gives 92,000 or so clones, 80% to 90% of which show up once; 1.6% is in the top ten. Broader study findings: Reports indicate that nearly half of spike-specific TCRs are directed at unmutated variant regions. Repertoires were sampled only after the peak T cell response. Possibly, clonal diversity was underestimated; donors were largely white British and included more females.

A remark on this clone: Its specificity is unknown.

Trimming pared 6 bases from V and 7 bases from J, leaving 12 bases between. The CDR3 is 13 amino acids. Germline V lookup: CDR1 LNHDA, CDR2 SQIVND (reference sequence). J is TRBJ2-2 and V is TRBV19, with a possible D match to TRBD1 (6 bases). The TCR originated in an adult in good health. Sequenced material: peripheral blood, taken on day 0 of AZD1222 vaccination. CDR3 coding DNA: TGTGCCAGTAGCCTTATAGGGGGCGGGGAGCTGTTTTTT. Protein product: CASSLIGGGELFF.